The clone carrying this TCR beta chain came up many times. This sample stems from a study of CD8+CD57+ T cells in acquired aplastic anemia. Study as a whole: On average, healthy donors gave approximately 10 million reads for CD4+ cells.

V dropped 1 base and J dropped 5 bases, with 14 bases sitting between them. CDR3 length: 15 residues. Germline lookup yields CDR1 MGHRA and CDR2 YSYEKL. TCR beta VDJ and CDR3 profiles were obtained from a genomic DNA template. TCRdb ran MiXCR on the reads and lists one entry per CDR3 protein. The sample includes fewer than 250,000 distinct CDR3 sequences, roughly half of them seen just once. The TCR comes from a human donor in good health, serving as a control. The chain recombines TRBV4-1 with TRBJ2-5; D call uncertain. Sequencing was performed on sorted CD4+, CD8+, or CD8+CD57+ T cells (not recorded which) from PBMCs. CDR3 protein: CASSQAPTGLETQYF. CDR3 in DNA: TGCGCCAGCAGCCAAGCCCCAACGGGTCTGGAGACCCAGTACTTC.